The 7 T cell receptor beta chains below come from one sample, sequenced in a study of cytomegalovirus exposure and HLA in healthy donors. Vbeta (60) and Jbeta (13) primers were used in the PCR. The repertoire was sequenced with immunoSEQ multiplex PCR; TCRdb's copy has only in-frame clones and lacks some. The sample gives roughly 80,000 clones, 63% of which show up once; approximately 5.8% is in the top ten. The sequenced sample consisted of PBMCs. These receptors originate from a man aged 30 to 39 in good health and CMV-seropositive.

The chain combines TRBV5-3 with TRBJ1-1, with D perhaps TRBD1 (5 bases). TRBV5-3 is placed among ORFs of uncertain function. The length of the CDR3 is 15 residues. Trimming took off 0 bases at V and 2 bases at J, with 11 bases between the two ends. CDR3 protein: CARSLVRGFNTEAFF. The CDR3 nucleotides read TGTGCCAGAAGCTTGGTTCGGGGGTTTAACACTGAAGCTTTCTTT.

The chain employs TRBV5-1 and TRBJ1-1; D perhaps matches TRBD1 (6 bases). The V gene lost 4 bases and the J gene lost 7 bases, with 20 bases spanning the gap. The germline CDR1 and CDR2 sequences are SGHRS and YFSETQ. This CDR3 is built from 15 residues. CDR3 residues: CASSTTIGQTSEAFF. CDR3 coding DNA: TGCGCCAGCAGCACCACGATCGGACAGACGAGTGAAGCTTTCTTT.

This clone appeared a few times. The rearrangement links TRBV5-5 to TRBJ2-2, with 9 bases matching TRBD2. Trimming at V came to 6 bases and at J to 3 bases, leaving 12 bases not matched to a gene. The CDR3 has 17 amino acids. Germline lookup yields CDR1 SGHKS and CDR2 YYEKEE (reference sequence). CDR3 loop: CASNRGSLAGYTGELFF. The CDR3 DNA sequence: TGTGCCAGCAACAGGGGTTCGCTAGCGGGGTACACCGGGGAGCTGTTTTTT.

The chain uses TRBV6-6 and TRBJ2-1; TRBD2 matches 12 bases. V was pared by 2 bases and J by 15 bases, with 5 bases of the junction left unmatched. The CDR3 runs to 13 residues. Germline CDR1 reads MNHNY; CDR2 reads SVGAGI (reference sequence). This CDR3 is CASSYPSGGVRFF. The CDR3 nucleotides are TGTGCCAGCAGTTACCCTAGCGGGGGGGTTAGGTTCTTC.

The CDR3 is CASSLGVEVGGEQYF. The CDR3 DNA follows: TGTGCCAGCAGCTTAGGAGTCGAAGTGGGGGGCGAGCAGTACTTC. The chain recombines TRBV13 with TRBJ2-7, with D perhaps matching TRBD2 (6 bases). Trimming shortened V by 0 bases and J by 6 bases, and 15 bases separated the two germline ends. Per the germline V gene, CDR1 is PRHDT and CDR2 is FYEKMQ (reference sequence). The CDR3 has 15 amino acids.

The chain couples TRBV18 to TRBJ2-5; D unclear. CDR1 KGHSH and CDR2 LQKENI come from the germline V gene. V lost 0 bases and J 4 bases, leaving 6 bases between the germline ends. The CDR3 consists of 13 residues. The DNA of the CDR3 is TGTGCCAGCTCACCACCCGGGTTAGAGACCCAGTACTTC. It yields the protein CASSPPGLETQYF. The variable domain in full, completed from reference TRBV18 and TRBJ2-5, reads NAGVMQNPRHLVRRRGQEARLRCSPMKGHSHVYWYRQLPEEGLKFMVYLQKENIIDESGMPKERFSAEFPKEGPSILRIQQVVRGDSAAYFCASSPPGLETQYFGPGTRLLVL.

The chain recombines TRBV19 with TRBJ1-2, with 8 bases fitting TRBD1. Trimming cost V 7 bases and J 5 bases; bases outside gene matches: 6. Germline values: CDR1 LNHDA, CDR2 SQIVND (reference sequence). The CDR3 has 13 amino acids. The CDR3 sequence is CASTPDRVYGYTF. CDR3 nucleotides: TGTGCCAGTACCCCGGACAGGGTTTATGGCTACACCTTC.